This TCR beta chain was observed in a study of OX40 agonist ivuxolimab in advanced cancers. Systemic immunosuppression or autoimmune disease history was grounds to exclude patients. Germline V gives CDR1 MDHEN, CDR2 SYDVKM. The CDR3 loop spans 14 amino acids. Trimming pared 7 bases from V and 2 bases from J, leaving 13 bases between. General observations from the study: At doses 0.1 to 3.0 mg/kg, CD4+ and CD8+ clones expanded.

Concerning this clone: The antigen is unknown.

Clones were sequenced by immunoSEQ multiplex PCR, and TCRdb holds only the in-frame ones, with some missing. In the table there are around 56,000 clones, around four fifths of which are singletons. The material sequenced was CD4+ or CD8+ T cells sorted from blood, taken in a trial of the OX40 agonist ivuxolimab. The sequence was collected from an adult with an advanced solid tumor such as melanoma, head and neck, liver or kidney cancer. V gene TRBV28 combines with J gene TRBJ2-3, with D possibly called TRBD1 or TRBD2 (6 bases each). CDR3 in DNA: TGTGCCAGCACGGGGGCGCCGCCCACAGATACGCAGTATTTT. It specifies CASTGAPPTDTQYF.